Each of the 20 T cell receptor beta chains below was sequenced from the same sample in a study of breast tumors, draining lymph nodes, adjacent tissues. From the multiplex PCR reads, TCRdb called clonotypes with MiXCR, one entry per CDR3 protein. The repertoire holds 170,000 or so distinct CDR3 sequences, approximately 33% seen once, with 3.5% to 4.5% in the top ten. The lymph nodes were axillary draining lymph nodes from breast cancer patients. The sequencing sample was made of axillary lymph node tissue. Receptors originate from a female donor with breast cancer. Some clones in this sample may be carry-over from other donors' samples.

This clonotype was counted many times. This chain uses TRBV15 with TRBJ2-7, with D uncertain. The germline CDR1 and CDR2 sequences are LNHNV and YYDKDF (reference sequence). This CDR3 is 16 amino acids long. V was shortened by 0 bases and J by 0 bases, with 12 bases between the two germline ends. The CDR3 DNA reads as TGTGCCACCAGCAGAGATTCCGGGCGGAGCTCCTACGAGCAGTACTTC. Translated, it gives CATSRDSGRSSYEQYF.

This chain connects TRBV20-1 to TRBJ2-4; 7 bases map to TRBD2. V was pared by 5 bases and J by 0 bases, with 4 bases of the junction left unmatched. From germline, CDR1 is DFQATT and CDR2 SNEGSKA (reference sequence). This CDR3 is built from 14 residues. The CDR3 sequence: CSAPSGIAKNIQYF. The CDR3 DNA sequence: TGCAGTGCTCCTAGCGGAATAGCCAAAAACATTCAGTACTTC.

This clonotype came up many times. V gene TRBV4-1 combines with J gene TRBJ1-6; 7 bases are a match to TRBD1. Germline V gives CDR1 MGHRA, CDR2 YSYEKL. J gave up 4 bases and V 6 bases, and 15 bases lay outside the gene matches. CDR3 length: 18 residues. The CDR3 sequence is CASRRRDGTATYNSPLHF. The DNA for the CDR3 is TGCGCCAGCAGACGCAGGGACGGGACAGCTACTTATAATTCACCCCTCCACTTT.

This clonotype was observed at least ten times. The CDR3 loop is CASSLPGGSYNEQFF. The CDR3 nucleotides read TGTGCCAGCAGCCTTCCGGGGGGTTCCTACAATGAGCAGTTCTTC. The rearrangement joins TRBV7-9 to TRBJ2-1, with 7 bases fitting TRBD2. CDR3 length: 15 amino acids. Germline lookup yields CDR1 SEHNR and CDR2 FQNEAQ (reference sequence). V gave up 5 bases and J gave up 1 base; unmatched junction bases: 5.

The gene calls are TRBV6-6 and TRBJ2-3; 9 positions match TRBD2. With 2 bases clipped from V and 5 bases from J, the junction kept 11 bases outside the gene matches. The CDR3 loop spans 17 amino acids. Germline-derived CDR1 and CDR2 are MNHNY and SVGAGI (reference sequence). CDR3 coding DNA: TGTGCCAGCAGTTACGCAATAGCGGGAGTTCGCGGAGATACGCAGTATTTT. Its translation is CASSYAIAGVRGDTQYF.

In its sample, this clonotype was seen many times. J is TRBJ2-3 and V is TRBV5-1, with 10 bases matching TRBD2. This CDR3 region has 15 residues. CDR1 is SGHRS and CDR2 is YFSETQ in the germline V gene. Trimming at V came to 7 bases and at J to 3 bases, leaving 8 bases not matched to a gene. The CDR3: CASASASGGTDTQYF. CDR3 DNA sequence: TGCGCCAGCGCGTCAGCTAGCGGGGGAACAGATACGCAGTATTTT.

This clonotype was detected only once. The chain recombines TRBV7-2 with TRBJ2-5; 12 bases agree with TRBD2. This CDR3 region has 19 residues. V lost 5 bases, J lost 6 bases, and 19 bases stayed unmatched. The germline V gene has CDR1 SGHTA and CDR2 FQGNSA. The CDR3 sequence is CASSRTPQTSGGRGQTQYF. The CDR3 bases are TGTGCCAGCAGCCGAACACCTCAGACTAGCGGGGGCAGGGGACAGACCCAGTACTTC.

About this clonotype itself: A much larger clone sits a single nucleotide away, making a read error possible. The chain has TRBV6-5 and TRBJ2-2, with a possible D match to TRBD2 (6 bases). CDR3 size: 14 residues. Germline V gene lookup returns CDR1 MNHEY and CDR2 SVGAGI. DNA of the CDR3: TGTGCCAGCAGTCCGGACTATCCACCCGGGGAGCTGCTTTTT. Protein sequence: CASSPDYPPGELLF.

This chain uses TRBV6-5 with TRBJ2-7, with a weak D call TRBD2 (6 bases). Trimming stripped 5 bases from V and 6 bases from J, with 17 bases between. Germline assignment: CDR1 MNHEY and CDR2 SVGAGI. The CDR3 has 14 residues. CDR3 region: CASSHEWRGGEQYF. DNA for the CDR3: TGTGCCAGCAGTCACGAGTGGCGGGGAGGCGAGCAGTACTTC.

The chain carries TRBV3-1 and TRBJ1-5, with D unclear. The germline CDR1 and CDR2 sequences are LGHDT and YNNKEL (reference sequence). Trimming cost V 0 bases and J 3 bases, with 3 bases left between them. The CDR3 consists of 13 residues. The CDR3, as DNA: TGTGCCAGCAGCCAAGAAGCCAATCAGCCCCAGCATTTT. Its protein is CASSQEANQPQHF.

Turning to this clonotype: A clone one base away is much larger, so this may be a read error. The chain joins TRBV12-3 or TRBV12-4 to TRBJ2-7; tentatively, D is TRBD1 (6 bases). The CDR3 has 14 residues. V lost 3 bases, J lost 2 bases, and 11 bases lay in between. The CDR3 DNA sequence: TGTGCCAGCAGTTTTCACCAGGGGCCCTACGAGCAGTACTTC. Encoded protein: CASSFHQGPYEQYF.

V and J are TRBV2 and TRBJ2-1; D is ambiguous. Deletions cut 2 bases from V and 0 bases from J, with 5 bases between. CDR1 SNHLY and CDR2 FYNNEI come from the germline V gene. CDR3 length equals 14 residues. The CDR3 region is CASSELVSYNEQFF. The CDR3 region has the DNA TGTGCCAGCAGTGAATTGGTCTCCTACAATGAGCAGTTCTTC.

J is TRBJ2-3 and V is TRBV4-1; D might be TRBD2 (6 bases). V dropped 4 bases and J dropped 3 bases, with 20 bases sitting between them. The CDR3 is made up of 17 amino acids. Germline CDR1 reads MGHRA; CDR2 reads YSYEKL. CDR3 nucleotide sequence: TGCGCCAGCAGCCCCACGGGGGTGGGGGGAGGAACAGATACGCAGTATTTT. Protein sequence: CASSPTGVGGGTDTQYF.

This clonotype was counted ten times or more. This chain connects TRBV9 to TRBJ2-7, with 8 bases fitting TRBD1. V was clipped by 1 base and J by 5 bases; unmatched bases: 5. Germline V gene lookup returns CDR1 SGDLS and CDR2 YYNGEE. The CDR3 contains 14 residues. DNA for the CDR3: TGTGCCAGCAGCGTATCGGGACAGGCCCACGAGCAGTACTTC. Translating gives CASSVSGQAHEQYF.

V gene TRBV7-6 combines with J gene TRBJ2-2; D is uncertain. The ends were cut back, 1 base at V and 5 bases at J, with 11 bases in the middle. Germline lookup yields CDR1 SGHVS and CDR2 FNYEAQ. The CDR3 contains 15 residues. CDR3 residues: CASSLDVLGTGELFF. The CDR3, as DNA: TGTGCCAGCAGCTTAGACGTGTTGGGGACCGGGGAGCTGTTTTTT.

This clonotype was counted many times. The chain combines TRBV4-1 with TRBJ2-2; possible D gene TRBD1, 6 bases. Trimming stripped 3 bases from V and 4 bases from J, with 24 bases between. CDR1 is MGHRA and CDR2 is YSYEKL in the germline V gene. This CDR3 is built from 19 residues. CDR3 amino acids: CASSHDGSGRQVGTGELFF. The DNA of the CDR3 is TGCGCCAGCAGCCATGACGGCTCTGGACGACAGGTGGGCACCGGGGAGCTGTTTTTT.

V gene TRBV24-1 combines with J gene TRBJ2-3; tentative D call: TRBD1 (6 bases). The CDR3 runs to 16 residues. Trimming stripped 1 base from V and 5 bases from J, with 15 bases between. CDR1 is KGHDR, CDR2 SFDVKD, per germline. In DNA, the CDR3 is TGTGCCACCAGTGATTTTGGACAGCATAGGGGAGATACGCAGTATTTT. Translation: CATSDFGQHRGDTQYF.

A few counts support this clonotype. The CDR3 region has the DNA TGTGCCTGGAGCACGGACAGGGGTAGTGGCTACACCTTC. Protein product: CAWSTDRGSGYTF. The chain joins TRBV30 to TRBJ1-2, with 9 positions matching TRBD1. Germline V gene lookup returns CDR1 GTSNPN and CDR2 SVGIG (reference sequence). CDR3 length: 13 residues. Trimming cost V 3 bases and J 7 bases; bases outside gene matches: 6.

Of note for this clonotype: At one end, the junction sequence differs from germline, possibly due to a read error. The V gene is TRBV15, the J gene TRBJ2-7, with TRBD1 matching over 9 bases. The CDR3 contains 16 residues. Per the germline V gene, CDR1 is LNHNV and CDR2 is YYDKDF (reference sequence). CDR3 region: CATSGVLGQGRHEQHF. CDR3 DNA sequence: TGTGCCACCAGCGGAGTGCTGGGACAGGGCAGGCACGAGCAGCACTTC.

Concerning this clonotype itself: A much larger clone sits a single nucleotide away, making a read error possible. V and J are TRBV30 and TRBJ1-5; possible D gene TRBD1, 5 bases. Trimming took 6 bases from V and 4 from J, leaving 13 bases between them. Germline-derived CDR1 and CDR2 are GTSNPN and SVGIG (reference sequence). This CDR3 is built from 13 residues. The DNA of the CDR3 is TGTGCCTGCCAACAGGAAGAGAATCAGCCCCAGCATTTT. It is translated as CACQQEENQPQHF. Looking up the rest from reference TRBV30 and TRBJ1-5 gives the full variable domain: SQTIHQWPATLVQPVGSPLSLECTVEGTSNPNLYWYRQAAGRGLQLLFYSVGIGQISSEVPQNLSASRPQDRQFILSSKKLLLSDSGFYLCACQQEENQPQHFGDGTRLSIL.